A selection of T cell receptor beta chains follows, all from one sample in a study of T cells in Graves' hyperthyroidism and ophthalmopathy. MiXCR, run by TCRdb on the multiplex PCR reads, gives a single entry per CDR3 protein. Here the sample spans about 420,000 distinct CDR3 sequences, approximately 14% being singletons. Sequenced material: blood. These TCRs come from a woman aged 18-30 years with Graves' hyperthyroidism. The CDR3 runs from the conserved cysteine through the conserved F or W. A D gene is named only where the DNA matches it firmly. Part of the rows lack a size; the others show once, few, many or a class for expanded clones.

>TRBJ1-1|TRBV5-5|.|many
TGTGCCAGCAGCTTCACAGGGTACACTGAAGCTTTCTTT
CASSFTGYTEAFF
>TRBJ1-4|TRBV11-2|.|.
TGTGCCAGCAGCTTCTCCAGGCCAGGTGAAAAACTGTTTTTT
CASSFSRPGEKLFF
>TRBJ2-1|TRBV7-2|.|.
TGTGCCAGCAGCTTTGGTCGACTGGACAATGAGCAGTTCTTC
CASSFGRLDNEQFF
>TRBJ2-1|TRBV27|.|many
TGTGCCAGCAGTTCGGGGGGCGCTTACAATGAGCAGTTCTTC
CASSSGGAYNEQFF
>TRBJ2-1|TRBV19|.|many
TGTGACCTGCGGAGGGCTAGCGCGAGCTCCTACAATGAGCAGTTCTTC
CDLRRASASSYNEQFF
>TRBJ2-2|TRBV12-3/TRBV12-4|.|many
TGTGCCAGCAGTTTTTTGTTGCGGGCTGTTACCGGGGAGCTGTTTTTT
CASSFLLRAVTGELFF
>TRBJ2-3|TRBV20-1|TRBD2|many
TGCAGTGCTAGAATAGCGGGCCGCACAGATACGCAGTATTTT
CSARIAGRTDTQYF
>TRBJ2-3|TRBV7-2|.|many
TGTGCCAGCAGCTCCGCCCTTACAGGAACAGATACGCAGTATTTT
CASSSALTGTDTQYF
>TRBJ2-3|TRBV19|.|.
TGTGCCAGTAGTATAGCGTCGGGAGCTGGCACAGATACGCAGTATTTT
CASSIASGAGTDTQYF
>TRBJ2-1|TRBV7-9|TRBD2|many
TGTGCCAGCAGCTCAGCGGGAGCGGGTGAGCAGTTCTTC
CASSSAGAGEQFF
>TRBJ1-4|TRBV28|.|many
TGTGCCAGCAGTTCAGCTGGGGCAACTAATGAAAAACTGTTTTTT
CASSSAGATNEKLFF
>TRBJ2-7|TRBV11-2|TRBD2|few
TGTGCCAGCAGCTCCATAGCGGGAGTTCTTTTTTACGAGCAGTACTTC
CASSSIAGVLFYEQYF
>TRBJ2-5|TRBV28|TRBD1|many
TGTGCCAGCAGCCTGACTGGACAGGATCAAGAGACCCAGTACTTC
CASSLTGQDQETQYF
>TRBJ2-1|TRBV12-3/TRBV12-4|.|few
TGTGCCAGCAGTTATACGCAGGACTACAATGAGCAGTTCTTC
CASSYTQDYNEQFF
>TRBJ2-1|TRBV4-2|TRBD1|.
TGTGCCAGCAGCCACCGGGACAGCCTCAATGAGCAGTTCTTC
CASSHRDSLNEQFF
>TRBJ2-7|TRBV5-1|.|many
TGCGCCAGCAGCTTGGCCTTCGGGTCACCTACCTACGAGCAGTACTTC
CASSLAFGSPTYEQYF
>TRBJ2-3|TRBV5-1|TRBD2|many
TGCGCCAGCAGCTTTAGCGGGAGGGCCTACGCAGATACGCAGTATTTT
CASSFSGRAYADTQYF
>TRBJ2-2|TRBV30|.|few
TGTGCCTGGAGTGTTGGGACCGCGAACACCGGGGAGCTGTTTTTT
CAWSVGTANTGELFF
>TRBJ1-1|TRBV30|TRBD1|many
TGTGCCTGGAGCATGACAGGGATTACTGAAGCTTTCTTT
CAWSMTGITEAFF
>TRBJ1-3|TRBV7-9|.|few
TGTGCCAGCAGCTTGGTAGGGTCCTCTGGAAACACCATATATTTT
CASSLVGSSGNTIYF
>TRBJ1-1|TRBV27|TRBD1|.
TGTGCCAGCAGTCCAACAGGGGCTTTATACACTGAAGCTTTCTTT
CASSPTGALYTEAFF
>TRBJ1-1|TRBV27|.|many
TGTGCCAGCAGTTACGAGGGAAGGTACACTGAAGCTTTCTTT
CASSYEGRYTEAFF
>TRBJ2-2|TRBV7-2|TRBD1|many
TGTGCCAGCAGCTACGACAGGGGAAGGGAGCTGTTTTTT
CASSYDRGRELFF
>TRBJ1-1|TRBV6-1|.|many
TGTGCCAGCAGTGAAAATTGGAACACTGAAGCTTTCTTT
CASSENWNTEAFF
>TRBJ2-5|TRBV15|.|.
TGTGCCACCAGCAGAGATCTGTCGGGGTTGTTAGAGACCCAGTACTTC
CATSRDLSGLLETQYF
>TRBJ1-4|TRBV7-8|.|.
TGTGCCAGCAGCTTATGGGGGAGTGAAAAACTGTTTTTT
CASSLWGSEKLFF
>TRBJ1-1|TRBV20-1|.|few
TGCAGTGCTAGAGGGACGGTGAACACTGAAGCTTTCTTT
CSARGTVNTEAFF
>TRBJ2-3|TRBV11-2|TRBD2|many
TGTGCCAGCAGCTTAACGGGACTACCCACAGATACGCAGTATTTT
CASSLTGLPTDTQYF
>TRBJ1-6|TRBV28|.|few
TGTGCCAGCGAGGGGACCCATTCACCCCTCCACTTT
CASEGTHSPLHF
>TRBJ2-7|TRBV27|TRBD1|many
TGTGCCAGCAGTTTGCGGGGACAGGGGCCCACCTACGAGCAGTACTTC
CASSLRGQGPTYEQYF
>TRBJ2-5|TRBV5-1|.|few
TGCGCCAGCAGCAACGGAGGGACCCAAGAGACCCAGTACTTC
CASSNGGTQETQYF
>TRBJ2-1|TRBV27|TRBD1|.
TGTGCCAGCAGTTTCAGTTTCCGGGACAGGGCCTACAATGAGCAGTTCTTC
CASSFSFRDRAYNEQFF
>TRBJ2-2|TRBV12-3/TRBV12-4|TRBD1|many
TGTGCCAGCAGTAAGGGACAGGGGGCGAACACCGGGGAGCTGTTTTTT
CASSKGQGANTGELFF
>TRBJ1-2|TRBV4-2|.|few
TGTGCCAGCAGCCAAAGAGAGGGGCTGGGGTATGGCTACACCTTC
CASSQREGLGYGYTF
>TRBJ2-2|TRBV14|.|.
TGTGCCAGCAGGCGTATGGCCGGGGAGCTGTTTTTT
CASRRMAGELFF
>TRBJ1-2|TRBV9|.|few
TGTGCCAGCAGCTCCCGACAGGCTCTTAACTATGGCTACACCTTC
CASSSRQALNYGYTF
>TRBJ2-1|TRBV24-1|TRBD2|.
TGTGCCACCAGTGATCAATGGACTAGTATGGATGAGCAGTTCTTC
CATSDQWTSMDEQFF
>TRBJ1-2|TRBV18|.|many
TGTGCCAGCTCACCATGGGACGACTTGGGGGGCTACACCTTC
CASSPWDDLGGYTF
>TRBJ1-4|TRBV28|TRBD1|many
TGTGCCAGCAGTTCAGGACAGGGAAAAGAAAAACTGTTTTTT
CASSSGQGKEKLFF
>TRBJ1-4|TRBV27|.|many
TGTGCCAGCAGTTTACTGGGGGCGACGGGAAAACTGTTTTTT
CASSLLGATGKLFF
>TRBJ2-4|TRBV19|.|few
TGTGCCAGTCCCCGGCCGATAGCCAAAAACATTCAGTACTTC
CASPRPIAKNIQYF
>TRBJ2-1|TRBV27|TRBD1|few
TGTGCCACCCGCCACGACAGGGGTTCATTCAATGAGCAGCTCTTC
CATRHDRGSFNEQLF
>TRBJ1-3|TRBV12-3/TRBV12-4|TRBD1|few
TGTGCCAGCAGTCCAGACAGGGGGCTGGGAAACACCATATATTTT
CASSPDRGLGNTIYF
>TRBJ2-2|TRBV11-2|.|many
TGTGCCAGCAGCTTAAATCAGGGAGCGGTTGACGGGGAGCTGTTTTTT
CASSLNQGAVDGELFF
>TRBJ1-2|TRBV6-1|TRBD1|.
TGTGCCAGCAGTACCGGACAGGGGAGAGGCTACACCTTC
CASSTGQGRGYTF
>TRBJ2-2|TRBV10-2|TRBD2|few
TGCGCCACCATAGCGGGAGGCGTCGCCGGGGAGCTGTTTTTT
CATIAGGVAGELFF
>TRBJ1-1|TRBV6-1|.|many
TGTGCCAGCAGACCGGGGGACTCCCCCCGGGGGGGCACTGAAGCTTTCTTT
CASRPGDSPRGGTEAFF